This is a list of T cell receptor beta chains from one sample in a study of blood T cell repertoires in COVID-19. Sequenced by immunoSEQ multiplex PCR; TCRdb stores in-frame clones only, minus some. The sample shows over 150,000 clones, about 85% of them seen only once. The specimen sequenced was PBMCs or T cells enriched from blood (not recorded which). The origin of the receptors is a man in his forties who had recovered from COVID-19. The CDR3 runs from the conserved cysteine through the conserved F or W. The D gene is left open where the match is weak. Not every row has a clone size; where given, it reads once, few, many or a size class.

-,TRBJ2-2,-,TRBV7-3,CASSSTGFGGELFF,TGTGCCAGCAGCTCCACAGGGTTCGGCGGGGAGCTGTTTTTT
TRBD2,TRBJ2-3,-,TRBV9,CASSVVGSGTSTDTQYF,TGTGCCAGCAGCGTAGTCGGTAGCGGGACTAGCACAGATACGCAGTATTTT
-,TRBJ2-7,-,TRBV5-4,CASSFGANIGYEQYF,TGTGCCAGCAGCTTTGGAGCCAACATAGGCTACGAGCAGTACTTC
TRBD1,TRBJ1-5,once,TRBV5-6,CASSGTGSPQHF,TGTGCCAGCAGCGGGACAGGTTCCCCCCAGCATTTT
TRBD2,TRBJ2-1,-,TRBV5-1,CASSFRRAGGNIPSYNEQFF,TGCGCCAGCAGCTTCAGGAGGGCGGGAGGGAACATCCCCTCCTACAATGAGCAGTTCTTC
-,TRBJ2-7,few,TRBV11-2,CASSLDRWSYEQYF,TGTGCCAGCAGCTTAGATCGGTGGAGCTACGAGCAGTACTTC
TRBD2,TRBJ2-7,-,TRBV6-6,CASSPTGLEPYEQYF,TGTGCCAGCAGTCCGACGGGACTAGAGCCCTACGAGCAGTACTTC
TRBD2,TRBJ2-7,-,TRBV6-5,CASSRIAGEYEQYF,TGTGCCAGCTCCAGAATAGCGGGGGAATACGAGCAGTACTTC
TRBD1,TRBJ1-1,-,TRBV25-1,CASSWTGELSEAFF,TGTGCCAGCAGTTGGACAGGTGAGCTTTCTGAAGCTTTCTTT
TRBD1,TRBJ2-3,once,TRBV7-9,CASSGDRVYGDTQYF,TGTGCCAGCAGCGGGGACAGGGTCTACGGGGATACGCAGTATTTT
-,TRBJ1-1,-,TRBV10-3,CAISGQLNTEAFF,TGTGCCATCAGCGGACAGCTAAACACTGAAGCTTTCTTT
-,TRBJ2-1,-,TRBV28,CASSWTAPLGNEQFF,TGTGCCAGCTCCTGGACAGCCCCCTTGGGGAATGAGCAGTTCTTC
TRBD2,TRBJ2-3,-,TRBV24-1,CATSRGGAAITDTQYF,TGTGCCACCAGTCGGGGGGGGGCGGCGATCACAGATACGCAGTATTTT
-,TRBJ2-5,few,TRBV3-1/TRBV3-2,CASSSNTPGTQYF,TGTGCCAGCAGCTCAAATACCCCGGGGACCCAGTACTTC
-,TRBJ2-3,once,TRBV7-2,CASSLAGAPDTQYF,TGTGCCAGCAGCTTAGCGGGAGCTCCAGATACGCAGTATTTT
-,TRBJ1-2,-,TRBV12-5,CASGLVPSSVVVYGYTF,TGTGCTAGTGGTTTGGTACCTTCGTCTGTAGTGGTCTATGGCTACACCTTC
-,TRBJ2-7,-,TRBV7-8,CASSSNSLWGKGVYEQYF,TGTGCCAGCAGCTCGAACAGCCTATGGGGGAAGGGGGTCTACGAGCAGTACTTC
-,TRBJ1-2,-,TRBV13,CASSQGRTTYGYTF,TGTGCCAGCAGCCAGGGCAGGACTACCTATGGCTACACCTTC
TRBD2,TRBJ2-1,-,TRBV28,CASSPGTSGSYEQFF,TGTGCCAGCAGTCCAGGGACTAGCGGGAGCTATGAGCAGTTCTTC
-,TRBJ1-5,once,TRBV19,CASMNLRGSNQPQHF,TGTGCCAGTATGAACCTGCGGGGATCAAATCAGCCCCAGCATTTT
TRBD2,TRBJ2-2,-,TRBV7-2,CASSLWGGGTGELFF,TGTGCCAGCAGCTTATGGGGCGGGGGCACCGGGGAGCTGTTTTTT
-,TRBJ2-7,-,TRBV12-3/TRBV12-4,CASSQDLRVGQYF,TGTGCCAGCAGTCAAGACCTCAGGGTGGGACAGTACTTC
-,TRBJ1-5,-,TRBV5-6,CASSLGTNQPQHF,TGTGCCAGCAGCTTGGGTACAAATCAGCCCCAGCATTTT
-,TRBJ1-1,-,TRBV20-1,CSARGPNEAFF,TGCAGTGCCCGCGGCCCAAACGAAGCTTTCTTT
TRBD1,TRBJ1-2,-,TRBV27,CASSLQGASGYTF,TGTGCCAGCAGCCTACAGGGGGCGTCGGGCTACACCTTC
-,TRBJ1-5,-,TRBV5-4,CASSLGENQPQHF,TGTGCCAGCAGCTTGGGGGAGAATCAGCCCCAGCATTTT
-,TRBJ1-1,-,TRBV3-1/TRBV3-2,CASSQDYRGATEAFF,TGTGCCAGCAGCCAAGATTATCGGGGTGCTACTGAAGCTTTCTTT
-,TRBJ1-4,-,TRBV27,CASSKRLPGDNEKLFF,TGTGCCAGCAGCAAAAGGCTACCGGGAGATAATGAAAAACTGTTTTTT
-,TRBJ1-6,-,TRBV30,CAWSAGVPYSPLHF,TGTGCCTGGAGTGCAGGGGTCCCTTATTCACCCCTCCACTTT
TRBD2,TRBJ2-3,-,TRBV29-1,CSVEDTSGRARDTQYF,TGCAGCGTTGAAGATACGAGCGGGAGGGCCCGGGATACGCAGTATTTT
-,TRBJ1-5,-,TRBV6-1,CASSELVVEGSRQPQHF,TGTGCCAGCAGTGAACTCGTGGTGGAGGGTAGCCGACAGCCCCAGCATTTT
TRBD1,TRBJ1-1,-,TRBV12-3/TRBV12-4,CASRPGQGEAFF,TGTGCCAGCAGACCGGGACAGGGTGAAGCTTTCTTT
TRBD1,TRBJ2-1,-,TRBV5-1,CASSDTGGINEQFF,TGCGCCAGCAGCGATACAGGGGGTATTAATGAGCAGTTCTTC
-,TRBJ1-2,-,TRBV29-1,CSAEGGLYGYTF,TGCAGCGCCGAAGGCGGGCTTTATGGCTACACCTTC
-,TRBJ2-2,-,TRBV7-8,CASSRATAVTGELFF,TGTGCCAGCAGCCGAGCGACAGCTGTAACCGGGGAGCTGTTTTTT
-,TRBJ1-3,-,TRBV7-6,CASSLMADSGNTIYF,TGTGCCAGCAGCTTAATGGCGGACTCTGGAAACACCATATATTTT
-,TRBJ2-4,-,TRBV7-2,CASTSQAGTRYF,TGTGCCAGCACCTCCCAAGCCGGGACTCGGTACTTC
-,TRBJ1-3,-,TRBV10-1,CASSESGTFGNTIYF,TGCGCCAGCAGTGAGTCCGGGACATTTGGAAACACCATATATTTT
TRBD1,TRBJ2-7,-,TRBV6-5,CASRSGQRSHEQYF,TGTGCCAGCAGATCGGGACAGAGATCCCACGAGCAGTACTTC